These 8 T cell receptor beta chains came from one sample sequenced in a study of T-cell reconstitution after alpha-beta-depleted transplantation in children. A TCRbeta library incorporating unique molecular identifiers was prepared. One entry per CDR3 protein, called by TCRdb with MiXCR from the PCR reads. The sample has 800,000 to 1,000,000 distinct CDR3 sequences; around 30% are singletons. Sequenced here: PBMCs, mostly from graft donor cells, sampled 360 days after TCRalphabeta/CD19-depleted stem cell transplant. The receptors come from a boy in the first two years of life who had a stem cell transplant for SCID, so the T cells may come from the graft donor.

This chain links TRBV10-3 with TRBJ1-2; D unclear. Germline V CDR1 and CDR2: ENHRY, SYGVKD. CDR3 size: 12 residues. Trimming took off 7 bases at V and 5 bases at J, with 11 bases between the two ends. CDR3 nucleotide sequence: TGTGCCATCACGGACGGCCCGTATGGCTACACCTTC. This codes for CAITDGPYGYTF.

The rearrangement links TRBV7-9 to TRBJ2-1, with 9 bases that match TRBD1. The CDR3 sequence is 16 residues long. V trimming: 0 bases; J trimming: 3 bases; junction bases outside the gene matches: 3. Germline CDR1 SEHNR, CDR2 FQNEAQ (reference sequence). This CDR3 reads CASSLARTGVYNEQFF. CDR3 DNA: TGTGCCAGCAGCTTAGCGCGGACAGGGGTCTACAATGAGCAGTTCTTC.

The CDR3 protein is CASSLEVRDSPLHF. The CDR3 DNA reads as TGTGCCAGCAGCTTAGAAGTGAGGGATTCACCCCTCCACTTT. This rearrangement joins TRBV7-9 to TRBJ1-6; no clear D gene. V shed 1 base and J shed 8 bases, with 9 bases lying between them. The germline CDR1 and CDR2 sequences are SEHNR and FQNEAQ (reference sequence). CDR3 size: 14 residues.

The V and J genes are TRBV2 and TRBJ2-2, with D unresolved. The CDR3 has 12 amino acids. Trimming pared 8 bases from V and 3 bases from J, leaving 7 bases between. Germline V gene data show CDR1 as SNHLY and CDR2 as FYNNEI. CDR3 amino acids: CASAADTGELFF. For the CDR3, the DNA is TGTGCCAGCGCGGCAGACACCGGGGAGCTGTTTTTT.

The chain carries TRBV7-9 and TRBJ1-1; 9 bases are a match to TRBD1. Unmatched junction bases numbered 7, after V lost 11 bases and J lost 0 bases. CDR3 length: 14 residues. Germline CDR1 and CDR2: SEHNR and FQNEAQ (reference sequence). CDR3 sequence (DNA): TGTGCCTGCCGGGACAGGGAGTTGAACACTGAAGCTTTCTTT. Translating it yields CACRDRELNTEAFF.

This clonotype was seen ten or more times. The chain has TRBV11-2 and TRBJ1-3, with a weak D call TRBD1 (5 bases). The V end was cut by 0 bases, the J end by 2 bases, with 8 bases between. Germline V lookup: CDR1 SGHAT, CDR2 FQNNGV. The CDR3 has 15 amino acids. As DNA, the CDR3 is TGTGCCAGCAGCTTAGACAGGGTCCCTGGAAACACCATATATTTT. Translating it yields CASSLDRVPGNTIYF.

The table lists this clonotype with a few counts. The CDR3 loop is CSVDPGGRGTQYF. As DNA, the CDR3 is TGCAGCGTTGATCCAGGGGGTCGGGGTACGCAGTATTTT. The chain links TRBV29-1 to TRBJ2-3; 7 bases fit TRBD1. After removal of 3 bases from V and 8 bases from J, the junction contained 8 bases not matched to a gene. Germline V lookup: CDR1 SQVTM, CDR2 ANQGSEA. The CDR3 is 13 residues long.

This clonotype was detected a few times. V gene TRBV24-1 combines with J gene TRBJ2-1; D is uncertain. Per germline, CDR1 KGHDR and CDR2 SFDVKD. This CDR3 comprises 15 residues. V shed 1 base and J shed 6 bases, with 12 bases lying between them. The CDR3 loop is CATSDLSVLPNEQFF. The CDR3 DNA reads as TGTGCCACCAGTGATTTAAGCGTCCTCCCCAATGAGCAGTTCTTC.